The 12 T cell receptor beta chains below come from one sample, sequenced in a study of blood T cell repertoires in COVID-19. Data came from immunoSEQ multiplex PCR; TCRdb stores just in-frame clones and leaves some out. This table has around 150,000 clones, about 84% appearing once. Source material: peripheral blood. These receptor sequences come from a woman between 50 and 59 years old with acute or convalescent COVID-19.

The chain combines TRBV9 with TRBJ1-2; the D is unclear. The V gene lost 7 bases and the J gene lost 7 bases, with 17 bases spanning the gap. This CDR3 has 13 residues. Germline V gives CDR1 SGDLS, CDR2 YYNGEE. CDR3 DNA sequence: TGTGCCAGCCGCTCGGGAACACTAGGTGGCTACACCTTC. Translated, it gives CASRSGTLGGYTF.

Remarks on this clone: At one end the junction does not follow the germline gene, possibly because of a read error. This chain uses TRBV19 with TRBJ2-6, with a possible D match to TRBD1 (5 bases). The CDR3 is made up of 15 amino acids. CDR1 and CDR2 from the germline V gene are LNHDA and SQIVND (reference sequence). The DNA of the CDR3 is TGTGCCAGTAGCGCCGACAGCTCTGGGACCAACGTCCTGACTTTC. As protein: CASSADSSGTNVLTF.

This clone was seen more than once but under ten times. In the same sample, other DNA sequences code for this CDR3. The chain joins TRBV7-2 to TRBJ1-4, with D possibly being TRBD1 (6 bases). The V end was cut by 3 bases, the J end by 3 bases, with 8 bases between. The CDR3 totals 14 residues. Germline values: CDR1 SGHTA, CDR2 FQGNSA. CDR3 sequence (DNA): TGTGCCAGCAGCTTCCAGGGGTCTAATGAAAAACTGTTTTTT. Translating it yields CASSFQGSNEKLFF.

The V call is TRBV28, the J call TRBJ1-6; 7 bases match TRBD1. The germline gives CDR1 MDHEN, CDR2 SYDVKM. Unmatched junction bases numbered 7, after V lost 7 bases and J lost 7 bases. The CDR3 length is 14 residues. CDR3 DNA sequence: TGTGCCAGCAAATCCGGGACAGTCAATTCACCCCTCCACTTT. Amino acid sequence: CASKSGTVNSPLHF.

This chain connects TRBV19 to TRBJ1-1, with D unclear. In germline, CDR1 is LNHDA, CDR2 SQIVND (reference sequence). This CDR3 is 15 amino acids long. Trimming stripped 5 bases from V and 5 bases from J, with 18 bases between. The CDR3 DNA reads TGTGCCAGTAGTTTTACCACGGGCGCGGGGACTGAAGCTTTCTTT. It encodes CASSFTTGAGTEAFF.

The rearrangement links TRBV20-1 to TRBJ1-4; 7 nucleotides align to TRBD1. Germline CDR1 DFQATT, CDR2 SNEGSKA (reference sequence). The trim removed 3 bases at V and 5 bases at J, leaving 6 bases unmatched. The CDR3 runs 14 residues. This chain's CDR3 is CSASRTGINEKLFF. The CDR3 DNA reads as TGCAGTGCTAGTAGGACAGGCATAAATGAAAAACTGTTTTTT.

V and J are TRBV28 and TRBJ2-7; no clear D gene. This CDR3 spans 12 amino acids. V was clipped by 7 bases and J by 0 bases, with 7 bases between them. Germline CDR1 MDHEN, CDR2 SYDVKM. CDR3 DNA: TGTGCCAGCAAAAGAGCCTCCTACGAGCAGTACTTC. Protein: CASKRASYEQYF. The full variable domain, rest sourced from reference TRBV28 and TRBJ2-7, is DVKVTQSSRYLVKRTGEKVFLECVQDMDHENMFWYRQDPGLGLRLIYFSYDVKMKEKGDIPEGYSVSREKKERFSLILESASTNQTSMYLCASKRASYEQYFGPGTRLTVT.

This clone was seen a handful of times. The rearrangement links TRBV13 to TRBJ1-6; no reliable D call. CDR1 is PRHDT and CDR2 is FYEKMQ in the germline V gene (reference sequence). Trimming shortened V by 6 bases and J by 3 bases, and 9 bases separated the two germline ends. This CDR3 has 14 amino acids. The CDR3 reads CASRGSSYNSPLHF. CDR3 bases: TGTGCCAGCAGGGGCAGTAGCTATAATTCACCCCTCCACTTT.

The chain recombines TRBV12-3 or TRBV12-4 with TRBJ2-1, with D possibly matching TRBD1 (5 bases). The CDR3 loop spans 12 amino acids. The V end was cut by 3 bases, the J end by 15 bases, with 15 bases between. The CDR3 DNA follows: TGTGCCAGCAGTTTCGTTTTAGGGGTTGGGTTCTTC. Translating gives CASSFVLGVGFF.

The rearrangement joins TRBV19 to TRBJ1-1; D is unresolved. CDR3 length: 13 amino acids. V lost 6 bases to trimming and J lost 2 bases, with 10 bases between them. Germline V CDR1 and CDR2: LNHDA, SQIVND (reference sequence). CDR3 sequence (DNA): TGTGCCAGTAGCCTAGGACTAAACACTGAAGCTTTCTTT. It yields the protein CASSLGLNTEAFF.

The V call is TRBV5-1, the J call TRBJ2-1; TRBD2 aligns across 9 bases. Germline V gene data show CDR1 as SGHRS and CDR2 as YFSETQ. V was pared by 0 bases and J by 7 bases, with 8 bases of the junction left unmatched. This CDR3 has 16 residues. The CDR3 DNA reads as TGCGCCAGCAGCTTGGCGCTCCTAGCGGGAACGAATGAGCAGTTCTTC. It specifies CASSLALLAGTNEQFF.

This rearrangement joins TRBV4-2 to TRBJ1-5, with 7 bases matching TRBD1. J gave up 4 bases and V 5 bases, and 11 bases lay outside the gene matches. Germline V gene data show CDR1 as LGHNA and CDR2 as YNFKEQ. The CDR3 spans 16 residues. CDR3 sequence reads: CASSANGGQKNQPQHF. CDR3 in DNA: TGTGCCAGCAGCGCAAATGGGGGACAGAAGAATCAGCCCCAGCATTTT.